These T cell receptor beta chains were read from a single sample in a study of CD8 T cells in Susac syndrome. One entry per CDR3 protein, called by TCRdb with MiXCR from the immunoSEQ multiplex PCR reads. Here the sample spans approximately 140,000 distinct CDR3 sequences, approximately 95% being singletons. Sample: CD4+ T cells from PBMCs. All receptors come from a human donor with multiple sclerosis. Each CDR3 is given with its conserved first and last residue. Each record gives: V gene, J gene, clone size, D gene, CDR3 protein, CDR3 DNA. A D gene is named only where the DNA matches it firmly. Size values are once, few and many counts, or a class for expanded clones, and some rows have none.

>TRBV7-8|TRBJ1-5|once|-
CASSLLAAHSNQPQHF
TGTGCCAGCAGCTTGCTCGCTGCACATAGCAATCAGCCCCAGCATTTT
>TRBV2|TRBJ2-7|-|TRBD2
CASSGLADWYSYEQYF
TGTGCCAGCAGTGGACTAGCGGATTGGTACTCCTACGAGCAGTACTTC
>TRBV12-3/TRBV12-4|TRBJ2-7|once|TRBD1
CASRDGQGFNEQYF
TGTGCCAGCAGAGATGGACAGGGTTTCAACGAGCAGTACTTC
>TRBV28|TRBJ1-4|-|-
CAGGANEKLFF
TGTGCTGGGGGAGCTAATGAAAAACTGTTTTTT
>TRBV19|TRBJ1-1|-|-
CASSITTEAFF
TGTGCCAGTAGTATCACCACTGAAGCTTTCTTT
>TRBV29-1|TRBJ2-7|-|TRBD1
CSGATGGLSYEQYF
TGCAGCGGGGCGACAGGGGGACTGTCCTACGAGCAGTACTTC
>TRBV20-1|TRBJ2-4|-|-
CSASDWNIQYF
TGCAGTGCTAGTGACTGGAACATTCAGTACTTC
>TRBV9|TRBJ1-3|-|-
CASGTGGNTIYF
TGTGCCAGCGGGACGGGTGGAAACACCATATATTTT
>TRBV5-4|TRBJ2-5|-|-
CASSQITRGGETQYF
TGTGCCAGCAGCCAGATCACTAGAGGGGGGGAGACCCAGTACTTC
>TRBV20-1|TRBJ2-3|-|TRBD2
CSAPTSGGHKRSSTDTQYF
TGCAGTGCGCCGACTAGCGGGGGGCACAAAAGAAGTAGCACAGATACGCAGTATTTT
>TRBV20-1|TRBJ2-3|-|-
CSASPREWDTQYF
TGCAGTGCTAGCCCCAGGGAGTGGGATACGCAGTATTTT
>TRBV3-1|TRBJ1-2|-|TRBD1
CASSHYWDREGHHGYTF
TGTGCCAGCAGCCATTACTGGGACAGGGAGGGGCACCATGGCTACACCTTC
>TRBV29-1|TRBJ2-3|once|TRBD1
CSGRDRGFTDTQYF
TGCAGCGGCCGGGACAGGGGCTTCACAGATACGCAGTATTTT
>TRBV5-1|TRBJ2-7|-|-
CASSLPKVSSYEQYF
TGCGCCAGCAGCTTGCCCAAGGTGAGCTCCTACGAGCAGTACTTC